Each of the 10 T cell receptor beta chains below was sequenced from the same sample in a study of CD4 T cells in relation to SARS-CoV-2 and coronaviruses. The repertoire was sequenced with immunoSEQ multiplex PCR; TCRdb's copy has only in-frame clones and lacks some. The table lists approximately 20,000 clones, roughly 66% of them singletons, with approximately 9.9% in the top ten. Unexposed donor CD4+ T cells date from 2011-2018, before the COVID-19 pandemic. Isolation of CD4+ T cells took place after approximately 10 days in culture. No cognate antigen is known for these TCRs. Sequencing was done on a sample of CD4+ T cells from PBMCs, cultured in vitro. The source is a human donor in good health.

Only a few counts were recorded for this clone. The chain links TRBV19 to TRBJ1-5; no definite D call. CDR1 LNHDA and CDR2 SQIVND come from the germline V gene (reference sequence). Trimming took 9 bases from V and 6 from J, leaving 24 bases between them. CDR3 size: 16 residues. In nucleotides, the CDR3 is TGTGCCAGCTGCCGGGAGGGTTCACGTCTTCCTCAGCCCCAGCATTTT. Translating it yields CASCREGSRLPQPQHF.

The chain uses TRBV11-2 and TRBJ1-1, with TRBD1 matching 7 bases. Germline CDR1 SGHAT, CDR2 FQNNGV. There are 14 residues in the CDR3. V lost 2 bases to trimming and J lost 4 bases; unmatched junction nucleotides: 4. CDR3 loop: CASSLFRGPTEAFF. CDR3 nucleotide sequence: TGTGCCAGCAGCTTATTTAGGGGGCCCACTGAAGCTTTCTTT.

The chain employs TRBV27 and TRBJ1-6; possible D gene TRBD1, 5 bases. The length of the CDR3 is 14 residues. From germline, CDR1 is MNHEY and CDR2 SMNVEV (reference sequence). Trimming removed 8 bases at V and 8 bases at J, with 16 bases between. CDR3 residues: CASGGKWEDSPLHF. Written as DNA, the CDR3 is TGTGCCAGCGGGGGGAAGTGGGAGGATTCACCCCTCCACTTT.

A few counts support this clone. V is TRBV10-2 and J is TRBJ1-1, with 9 positions matching TRBD1. Germline V gene lookup returns CDR1 WSHSY and CDR2 SAAADI. This CDR3 contains 14 residues. Trimming cost V 5 bases and J 7 bases; bases outside gene matches: 8. CDR3 sequence reads: CASSHRGRNVEAFF. The CDR3 bases are TGCGCCAGCAGTCACAGGGGGCGGAATGTTGAAGCTTTCTTT.

The chain combines TRBV5-6 with TRBJ2-1; possibly TRBD1 for D (6 bases). Deletions cut 6 bases from V and 6 bases from J, with 16 bases between. Germline loops: CDR1 SGHDT, CDR2 YYEEEE. The CDR3 contains 14 residues. The CDR3 is CASNTDAGANEQFF. In DNA, the CDR3 is TGTGCCAGCAACACTGATGCAGGGGCCAATGAGCAGTTCTTC.

This chain links TRBV4-2 with TRBJ1-1; D is undetermined. Germline loops: CDR1 LGHNA, CDR2 YNFKEQ. The CDR3 runs 15 residues. V was cut by 0 bases and J by 0 bases, with 8 bases left in between. The CDR3 DNA sequence: TGTGCCAGCAGCCAAGATGTACAGATGAACACTGAAGCTTTCTTT. Amino acids: CASSQDVQMNTEAFF.

Within the sample, this clone is medium-sized (0.01 to 0.1%). The chain recombines TRBV24-1 with TRBJ1-1; 11 bases match TRBD1. The ends lost 4 bases at V and 1 base at J; junction bases unmatched: 13. This CDR3 is built from 19 residues. Germline-derived CDR1 and CDR2 are KGHDR and SFDVKD. DNA of the CDR3: TGTGCCACCAGTGACTCCCTGGGACAGGGGGGAAGTGAGAACACTGAAGCTTTCTTT. Translating it yields CATSDSLGQGGSENTEAFF.

This chain connects TRBV5-5 to TRBJ1-2; D is uncertain. V dropped 2 bases and J dropped 5 bases, with 7 bases sitting between them. Germline V gene lookup returns CDR1 SGHKS and CDR2 YYEKEE (reference sequence). This CDR3 has 12 residues. CDR3 nucleotides: TGTGCCAGCAGCTTAACGGCATATGGCTACACCTTC. Residues: CASSLTAYGYTF.

This chain joins TRBV9 and TRBJ1-3, with 8 nucleotides matching TRBD1. This CDR3 comprises 17 residues. Looked up from germline, CDR1 is SGDLS and CDR2 is YYNGEE. After removal of 4 bases from V and 0 bases from J, the junction contained 9 bases not matched to a gene. The chain's CDR3 is CASSYTGGPSSGNTIYF. CDR3 DNA sequence: TGTGCCAGCAGCTATACAGGGGGACCATCCTCTGGAAACACCATATATTTT.

This clone has a handful of counts. The rearrangement uses TRBV6-2 or TRBV6-3 and TRBJ2-3; no reliable D call. V dropped 7 bases and J dropped 2 bases, with 10 bases sitting between them. The CDR3 is 13 residues long. Germline CDR1 and CDR2: MNHEY and SVGEGT. CDR3 in amino acids: CASTYYSTDTQYF. CDR3 coding DNA: TGTGCCAGCACTTATTATTCCACAGATACGCAGTATTTT.